This T cell receptor (beta chain) was retrieved from a study of cytomegalovirus exposure and HLA in healthy donors. The study, taken as a whole, reports: Rarity characterized most TCR sequences, yet some public TCRs appeared in many donors.

Notes on this clone: Its antigen is not identified.

The CDR3 is 15 amino acids. V was trimmed by 6 bases and J by 3 bases, leaving 15 bases between them. In germline, CDR1 is SGHRS, CDR2 YFSETQ. Clones were read by immunoSEQ multiplex PCR, and TCRdb kept only the in-frame ones, dropping some. The table records 150,000 or so clones, approximately 90% of them present only once. The source material was PBMCs. The sequence derives from a woman in her thirties in good health and CMV-seropositive. The V and J genes are TRBV5-1 and TRBJ1-4; no clear D. The CDR3 here is CASTYGGQANEKLFF. The CDR3 DNA sequence: TGCGCCAGCACCTACGGAGGGCAGGCTAATGAAAAACTGTTTTTT.